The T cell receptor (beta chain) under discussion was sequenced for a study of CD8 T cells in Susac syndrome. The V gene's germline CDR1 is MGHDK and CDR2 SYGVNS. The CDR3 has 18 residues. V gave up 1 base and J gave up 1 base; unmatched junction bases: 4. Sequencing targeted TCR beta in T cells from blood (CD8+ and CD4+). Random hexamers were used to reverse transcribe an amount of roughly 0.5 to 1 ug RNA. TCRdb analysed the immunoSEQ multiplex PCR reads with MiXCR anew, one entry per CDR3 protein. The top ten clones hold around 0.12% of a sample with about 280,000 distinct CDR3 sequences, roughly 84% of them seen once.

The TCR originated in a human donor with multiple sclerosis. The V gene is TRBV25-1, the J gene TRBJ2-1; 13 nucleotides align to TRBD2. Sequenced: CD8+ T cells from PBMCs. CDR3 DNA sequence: TGTGCCAGCAGTGAATTCGGACTAGCGGGAGAGTCCTACAATGAGCAGTTCTTC. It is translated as CASSEFGLAGESYNEQFF.